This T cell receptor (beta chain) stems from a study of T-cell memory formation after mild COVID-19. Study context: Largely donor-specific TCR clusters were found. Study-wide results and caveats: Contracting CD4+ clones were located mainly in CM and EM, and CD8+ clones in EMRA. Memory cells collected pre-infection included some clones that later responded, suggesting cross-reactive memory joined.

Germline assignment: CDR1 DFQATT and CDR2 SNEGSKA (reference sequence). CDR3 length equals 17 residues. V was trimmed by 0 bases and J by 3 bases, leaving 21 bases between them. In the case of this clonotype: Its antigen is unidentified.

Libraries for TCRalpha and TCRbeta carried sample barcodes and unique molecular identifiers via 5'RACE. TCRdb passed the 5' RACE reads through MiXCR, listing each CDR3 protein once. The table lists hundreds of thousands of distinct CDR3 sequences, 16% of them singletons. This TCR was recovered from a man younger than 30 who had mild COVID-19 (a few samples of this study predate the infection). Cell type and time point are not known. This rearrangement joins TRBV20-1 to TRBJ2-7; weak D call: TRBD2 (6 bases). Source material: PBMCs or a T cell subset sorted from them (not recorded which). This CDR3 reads CSARDLGLEGLGYEQYF. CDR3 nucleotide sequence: TGCAGTGCTAGAGATCTAGGCCTGGAGGGGCTGGGCTACGAGCAGTACTTC.